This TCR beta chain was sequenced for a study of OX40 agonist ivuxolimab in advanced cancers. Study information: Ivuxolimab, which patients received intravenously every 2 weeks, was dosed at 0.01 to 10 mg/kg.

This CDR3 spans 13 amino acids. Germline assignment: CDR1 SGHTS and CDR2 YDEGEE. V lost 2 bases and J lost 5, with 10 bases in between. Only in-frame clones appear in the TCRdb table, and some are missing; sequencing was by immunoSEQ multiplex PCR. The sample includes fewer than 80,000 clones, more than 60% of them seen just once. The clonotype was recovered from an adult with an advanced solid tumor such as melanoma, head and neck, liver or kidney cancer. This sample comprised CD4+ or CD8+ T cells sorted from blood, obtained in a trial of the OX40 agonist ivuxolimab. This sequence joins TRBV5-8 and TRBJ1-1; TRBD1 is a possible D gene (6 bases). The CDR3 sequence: CASSFRGGTEAFF. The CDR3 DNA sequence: TGTGCCAGCAGCTTCAGGGGAGGGACTGAAGCTTTCTTT.